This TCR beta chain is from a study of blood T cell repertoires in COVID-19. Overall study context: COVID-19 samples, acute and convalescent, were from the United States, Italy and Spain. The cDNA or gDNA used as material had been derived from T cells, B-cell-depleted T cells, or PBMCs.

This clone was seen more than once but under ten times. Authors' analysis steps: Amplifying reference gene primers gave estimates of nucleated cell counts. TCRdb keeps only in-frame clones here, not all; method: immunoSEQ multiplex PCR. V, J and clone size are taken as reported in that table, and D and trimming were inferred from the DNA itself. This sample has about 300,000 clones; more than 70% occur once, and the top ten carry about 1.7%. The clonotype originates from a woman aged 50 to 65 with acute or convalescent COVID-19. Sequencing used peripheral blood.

CDR3 DNA: TGTGCCAGCAGCCAACAGGGGGCCACTGAAGCTTTCTTT. Translating gives CASSQQGATEAFF. This chain connects TRBV3-1 (or the pseudogene TRBV3-2) to TRBJ1-1; 8 bases are a match to TRBD1. CDR1 and CDR2 (germline): LGHDT, YNNKEL (reference sequence). The CDR3 runs 13 residues. The ends lost 2 bases at V and 4 bases at J; junction bases unmatched: 0.